The 28 T cell receptor beta chains below come from one sample, sequenced in a study of T cells in Graves' hyperthyroidism and ophthalmopathy. The source material, RNA transcripts, was used to amplify TCR beta CDR3 regions. Carried out on the TCR CDR3, a first-round RT-PCR used the HTBI primer set. TCRdb reanalysed the multiplex PCR reads using MiXCR and keeps one entry per CDR3 protein. Of hundreds of thousands of distinct CDR3 sequences listed, around 13% are singletons. The material sequenced was blood. These receptor sequences come from a woman under 30 with Graves' hyperthyroidism.

V is TRBV20-1 and J is TRBJ2-1; 8 bases match TRBD2. CDR1 DFQATT and CDR2 SNEGSKA come from the germline V gene (reference sequence). The CDR3 runs to 13 residues. V gave up 6 bases and J gave up 6 bases; unmatched junction bases: 7. CDR3 DNA: TGCAGTGCCCGGCGAGCGGGAGTCAATGAGCAGTTCTTC. Protein product: CSARRAGVNEQFF.

The table lists this clonotype with many counts. V usage is TRBV20-1 and J usage is TRBJ1-1; 10 bases map to TRBD1. The CDR3 extends over 16 amino acids. Germline V CDR1 and CDR2: DFQATT, SNEGSKA (reference sequence). Losses at the gene ends were 0 bases for V and 4 bases for J; bases not matched to a gene: 8. CDR3 sequence (DNA): TGCAGTGCTAGAGACGCTAGGACAGGGGGATTCACTGAAGCTTTCTTT. Translated: CSARDARTGGFTEAFF.

This clonotype was counted at least ten times. CDR3 protein: CASSLGIKENTIYF. CDR3 nucleotides: TGTGCCAGCAGTTTAGGGATAAAAGAAAACACCATATATTTT. The rearrangement uses TRBV12-3 or TRBV12-4 and TRBJ1-3; D unresolved. The V and J ends lost 1 base and 6 bases respectively, with 10 bases between them. This CDR3 spans 14 amino acids.

V and J are TRBV7-3 and TRBJ2-1; tentatively, D is TRBD1 (6 bases). The CDR3 runs 15 residues. Germline V lookup: CDR1 SGHTA, CDR2 FQGTGA. The ends were cut back, 5 bases at V and 2 bases at J, with 13 bases in the middle. The CDR3 spells CASSDSGQPYNEQFF. In DNA, the CDR3 is TGTGCCAGCAGCGACTCGGGACAACCCTACAATGAGCAGTTCTTC.

Points on this clonotype: With a much larger clone just one base away, this may be a read error. V is TRBV28 and J is TRBJ1-2; D gene ambiguous. The CDR3 covers 12 residues. Looked up from germline, CDR1 is MDHEN and CDR2 is SYDVKM. V lost 2 bases and J 8 bases, leaving 9 bases between the germline ends. This CDR3 is CASSLDGKGYTF. The CDR3 nucleotides are TGTGCCAGCAGTTTAGACGGGAAAGGCTACACCTTC.

In its sample, this clonotype was seen a few times. This sequence joins TRBV13 and TRBJ1-6; TRBD1 might be the D (5 bases). The CDR3 is 16 residues long. The V end was cut by 6 bases, the J end by 3 bases, with 15 bases between. Per germline, CDR1 PRHDT and CDR2 FYEKMQ (reference sequence). The CDR3 DNA reads TGTGCCAGCAGTGGGGGAAAGCTTAGCTATAATTCACCCCTCCACTTT. This gives the protein CASSGGKLSYNSPLHF.

This clonotype was counted a few times. This rearrangement joins TRBV29-1 to TRBJ1-1; no definite D call. The CDR3 length is 13 residues. V gave up 6 bases and J gave up 1 base, with 12 bases separating them. CDR1 is SQVTM, CDR2 ANQGSEA, per germline. In nucleotides, the CDR3 is TGCAGCGTCGCTTTAATGGCGAACACTGAAGCTTTCTTT. It specifies CSVALMANTEAFF.

This clonotype was recorded at least ten times. This chain uses TRBV7-3 with TRBJ2-1; TRBD2 matches 10 bases. This CDR3 is built from 16 residues. V was clipped by 5 bases and J by 8 bases; unmatched bases: 12. The germline V gene has CDR1 SGHTA and CDR2 FQGTGA. CDR3 protein: CASSPTGTSAFDEQFF. CDR3 DNA sequence: TGTGCCAGCAGCCCAACCGGGACTAGCGCCTTTGATGAGCAGTTCTTC.

Many counts were recorded for this clonotype. This chain connects TRBV5-1 to TRBJ1-1, with no clear D. Trimming left V 1 base short and J 8 bases short, with 21 bases between. The CDR3 is 16 amino acids. Germline assignment: CDR1 SGHRS and CDR2 YFSETQ. CDR3 residues: CASSLSATALGWEAFF. CDR3 DNA: TGCGCCAGCAGCTTGTCCGCAACGGCCCTCGGGTGGGAAGCTTTCTTT.

This clonotype has a count of ten or more. This rearrangement joins TRBV28 to TRBJ2-7; weak D call: TRBD1 (5 bases). The CDR3 loop spans 12 amino acids. V was clipped by 6 bases and J by 5 bases, with 11 bases between them. The germline CDR1 and CDR2 sequences are MDHEN and SYDVKM. Written as DNA, the CDR3 is TGTGCCAGCAGGCCAGGGAAGGACGAGCAGTACTTC. Translation: CASRPGKDEQYF.

In this sample, this clonotype turned up many times. The V call is TRBV6-5, the J call TRBJ1-3, with 8 bases lining up with TRBD1. The CDR3 has 14 amino acids. V was pared by 6 bases and J by 8 bases, with 9 bases of the junction left unmatched. Germline CDR1 is MNHEY and CDR2 is SVGAGI. The DNA of the CDR3 is TGTGCCAGCAGGCCCCAGGGGGCCGGAGACACCATATATTTT. Translating gives CASRPQGAGDTIYF.

This clonotype has ten or more counts. The V call is TRBV30, the J call TRBJ1-4; D is unresolved. Trimming stripped 2 bases from V and 0 bases from J, with 7 bases between. This CDR3 has 14 amino acids. The germline V gene has CDR1 GTSNPN and CDR2 SVGIG (reference sequence). The CDR3 nucleotides read TGTGCCTGGAGTAGGAGCGCAACTAATGAAAAACTGTTTTTT. This gives the protein CAWSRSATNEKLFF. Together with reference TRBV30 and TRBJ1-4, the CDR3 gives the full variable domain: SQTIHQWPATLVQPVGSPLSLECTVEGTSNPNLYWYRQAAGRGLQLLFYSVGIGQISSEVPQNLSASRPQDRQFILSSKKLLLSDSGFYLCAWSRSATNEKLFFGSGTQLSVL.

This clonotype was picked up a small number of times. A read error is possible here, since a much larger clone lies one base away. This chain uses TRBV5-1 with TRBJ2-7; D possibly uses TRBD1 or TRBD2 (5 bases each). Germline CDR1 is SGHRS and CDR2 is YFSETQ. There are 15 residues in the CDR3. The CDR3 here is CASSSGLQGPYVQYF. The CDR3 DNA sequence: TGCGCCAGCAGCTCGGGGCTCCAGGGCCCCTACGTGCAGTACTTC.

Ten or more counts support this clonotype. The chain links TRBV20-1 to TRBJ2-7; TRBD1 aligns across 8 bases. Germline V gives CDR1 DFQATT, CDR2 SNEGSKA (reference sequence). This CDR3 has 15 amino acids. V lost 5 bases and J lost 1; bases outside the gene matches: 10. The CDR3 bases are TGCAGTGCTCAAACCGGACAGGGTGGTTCCTACGAGCAGTACTTC. Amino acids: CSAQTGQGGSYEQYF.

In its sample, this clonotype was seen many times. The V call is TRBV11-2, the J call TRBJ2-5; D not certain. Germline V gene lookup returns CDR1 SGHAT and CDR2 FQNNGV. The CDR3 extends over 15 amino acids. V lost 5 bases and J 3 bases, leaving 16 bases between the germline ends. The CDR3, as DNA: TGTGCCAGCAGCGCACAAGGGTCTGTCGAAGAGACCCAGTACTTC. Encoded protein: CASSAQGSVEETQYF.

The sample holds many counts of this clonotype. The chain employs TRBV18 and TRBJ2-3, with D perhaps matching TRBD1 (6 bases). Germline loops: CDR1 KGHSH, CDR2 LQKENI. V gave up 5 bases and J gave up 5 bases, with 14 bases separating them. This CDR3 contains 14 residues. The CDR3 DNA reads as TGTGCCAGCTCAACGACAGGCGGCATAGATACGCAGTATTTT. Its protein product is CASSTTGGIDTQYF.

This clonotype has a count of ten or more. The chain joins TRBV18 to TRBJ2-5, with a tentative D call TRBD1 (5 bases). Trimming removed 3 bases from V and 5 bases from J, with 16 bases in between. The V gene's germline CDR1 is KGHSH and CDR2 LQKENI. The CDR3 loop spans 15 amino acids. CDR3 amino acids: CASSPTQQVMETQYF. In DNA form, the CDR3 reads TGTGCCAGCTCACCGACACAACAGGTGATGGAGACCCAGTACTTC.

There are many counts of this clonotype. This rearrangement joins TRBV12-3 or TRBV12-4 to TRBJ2-7; D is possibly TRBD1 or TRBD2 (5 bases each). The CDR3 has 14 amino acids. V shed 0 bases and J shed 4 bases, with 10 bases lying between them. CDR3 sequence (DNA): TGTGCCAGCAGTTTAGCGGGAGCAGGGTACGAGCAGTACTTC. This encodes CASSLAGAGYEQYF.

In its sample, this clonotype was seen a few times. The chain joins TRBV6-1 to TRBJ2-3, with D unclear. The CDR3 totals 13 residues. The V gene lost 3 bases and the J gene lost 2 bases, with 6 bases spanning the gap. Per germline, CDR1 MNHNS and CDR2 SASEGT. The CDR3 region has the DNA TGTGCCAGCAGTGACAGCACCACAGATACGCAGTATTTT. This codes for CASSDSTTDTQYF.

There are many counts of this clonotype. The J gene is TRBJ2-1, the V gene TRBV6-1; 10 nucleotides line up with TRBD2. V shed 7 bases, J shed 8 bases, and the junction held 17 bases outside the gene matches. The germline CDR1 and CDR2 sequences are MNHNS and SASEGT. This CDR3 has 17 residues. The CDR3 protein is CASTPGRRTSGAHEQFF. The CDR3 DNA follows: TGTGCCAGCACCCCGGGAAGGAGGACTAGCGGAGCCCATGAGCAGTTCTTC.

In its sample, this clonotype was seen many times. The rearrangement links TRBV5-1 to TRBJ1-5; maybe TRBD1 (5 bases). Per germline, CDR1 SGHRS and CDR2 YFSETQ. Trimming removed 4 bases at V and 3 bases at J, with 14 bases between. The CDR3 loop spans 15 amino acids. For the CDR3, the DNA is TGCGCCAGCAGCCTCGACGGACAAGACAATCAGCCCCAGCATTTT. It yields the protein CASSLDGQDNQPQHF. Full variable domain (rest looked up from reference TRBV5-1 and TRBJ1-5): KAGVTQTPRYLIKTRGQQVTLSCSPISGHRSVSWYQQTPGQGLQFLFEYFSETQRNKGNFPGRFSGRQFSNSRSEMNVSTLELGDSALYLCASSLDGQDNQPQHFGDGTRLSIL.

This clonotype was found many times. The chain couples TRBV9 to TRBJ2-3, with TRBD1 matching 9 bases. V shed 3 bases, J shed 5 bases, and the junction held 13 bases outside the gene matches. CDR1 is SGDLS and CDR2 is YYNGEE in the germline V gene. CDR3 length equals 17 residues. CDR3 in DNA: TGTGCCAGCAGCGCCTACAGGGGGCGAACGAGCGGAGATACGCAGTATTTT. Translation gives CASSAYRGRTSGDTQYF.

This clonotype was detected ten times or more. J is TRBJ2-5 and V is TRBV12-3 or TRBV12-4; D uncertain. This CDR3 is built from 13 residues. Trimming pared 5 bases from V and 4 bases from J, leaving 11 bases between. DNA of the CDR3: TGTGCCAGCAGTGCCGACCGCCGAGAGACCCAGTACTTC. The encoded protein is CASSADRRETQYF.

This chain links TRBV7-9 with TRBJ1-2; the match to TRBD1 covers 9 bases. The V and J ends lost 11 bases and 8 bases, in that order; junction bases with no gene match: 9. The CDR3 is 12 residues long. CDR1 and CDR2 from the germline V gene are SEHNR and FQNEAQ (reference sequence). The DNA of the CDR3 is TGTGCCGGAACGACAGGGGGAGAGGGCTACACCTTC. Translating it yields CAGTTGGEGYTF.

Details on this clonotype: This may arise from a read error, as a much more abundant clone is one base away. The V call is TRBV7-2, the J call TRBJ1-1; D ambiguous. Trimming took 7 bases from V and 7 from J, leaving 16 bases between them. The CDR3 runs to 13 residues. Germline-derived CDR1 and CDR2 are SGHTA and FQGNSA. The DNA for the CDR3 is TGTGCCAGCACCGGCAGTCTGGAGGGTGAAGCTTTCTTT. Translation gives CASTGSLEGEAFF.

This clonotype has just a few counts. The CDR3 does not close with the conserved phenylalanine or tryptophan, likely indicating a read error. The chain couples TRBV9 to TRBJ1-5; 7 nucleotides line up with TRBD1. This CDR3 contains 15 residues. V lost 0 bases to trimming and J lost 5 bases; unmatched junction nucleotides: 5. CDR1 and CDR2 from the germline V gene are SGDLS and YYNGEE. CDR3: CASSVGDRADQPQHL. The CDR3 nucleotides read TGTGCCAGCAGCGTAGGAGACAGGGCGGATCAGCCCCAGCATCTT.

This clonotype was seen ten or more times. The genes are TRBV24-1 and TRBJ1-1; 7 nucleotides align to TRBD1. The CDR3 has 15 amino acids. Germline loops: CDR1 KGHDR, CDR2 SFDVKD. V trimming: 7 bases; J trimming: 0 bases; junction bases outside the gene matches: 7. The CDR3 DNA reads as TGTGCCACCAGGGCATCCGGGACAGTGAACACTGAAGCTTTCTTT. Amino acid sequence: CATRASGTVNTEAFF.

This clonotype was picked up a small number of times. A much bigger clone sits one base away, suggesting this may be a read error. The chain joins TRBV28 to TRBJ1-5; D might be TRBD1 (5 bases). Deletions cut 4 bases from V and 5 bases from J, with 18 bases between. Germline V CDR1 and CDR2: MDHEN, SYDVKM. The CDR3 runs to 16 residues. The CDR3 loop is CASSSRVGGSHQPQHF. CDR3 nucleotides: TGTGCCAGCAGTTCACGGGTCGGGGGTTCACATCAGCCCCAGCATTTT.